A selection of T cell receptor beta chains follows, all from one sample in a study of control samples from healthy donors and cancer patients. Assay: immunoSEQ multiplex PCR; the TCRdb copy retains only in-frame clones and omits some. The sample holds about 140,000 clones, 90% to 95% seen once. The specimen was blood. The receptors originated from a man aged 40-49 years in good health. The CDR3 runs from the conserved cysteine through the conserved F or W. A D gene is named only where the DNA matches it firmly.

J gene	V gene	D gene	CDR3 protein	CDR3 DNA
TRBJ2-5	TRBV12-3/TRBV12-4	NA	CASSTFLGETQYF	TGTGCCAGCAGTACCTTTTTAGGGGAGACCCAGTACTTC
TRBJ2-1	TRBV27	NA	CASSRLEGPDEQFF	TGTGCCAGCAGTCGGCTAGAAGGTCCCGATGAGCAGTTCTTC
TRBJ1-5	TRBV28	NA	CASSLFTQPQHF	TGTGCCAGCAGTTTATTTACCCAGCCCCAGCATTTT
TRBJ1-3	TRBV24-1	NA	CATSEATGYGNTIYF	TGTGCCACCAGTGAAGCGACAGGTTATGGAAACACCATATATTTT
TRBJ2-1	TRBV7-2	NA	CASSRRTDNEQFF	TGTGCCAGCAGCAGAAGGACAGACAATGAGCAGTTCTTC
TRBJ2-7	TRBV5-1	NA	CASSSWGEQYF	TGCGCCAGCAGCTCCTGGGGCGAGCAGTACTTC
TRBJ1-1	TRBV5-1	TRBD1	CASSLGQGMNTEAFF	TGCGCCAGCAGCTTGGGACAGGGAATGAACACTGAAGCTTTCTTT
TRBJ2-7	TRBV18	NA	CASSRDRQYEQYF	TGTGCCAGCTCACGGGACCGCCAGTACGAGCAGTACTTC
TRBJ1-4	TRBV9	TRBD1	CASSPTGATNEKLFF	TGTGCCAGCAGCCCTACAGGGGCAACTAATGAAAAACTGTTTTTT
TRBJ1-1	TRBV9	NA	CASSAFGHTNTEAFF	TGTGCCAGCAGCGCATTCGGACACACGAACACTGAAGCTTTCTTT
TRBJ1-5	TRBV21-1	NA	CASSKRGTGQDSNQPQHF	TGTGCCAGCAGCAAAAGGGGTACGGGACAGGATTCGAATCAGCCCCAGCATTTT
TRBJ2-3	TRBV2	NA	CASNPAASTDTQYF	TGTGCCAGCAACCCGGCAGCTAGCACAGATACGCAGTATTTT
TRBJ1-2	TRBV10-3	NA	CAIRDLQDGYTF	TGTGCCATCAGGGATCTACAGGATGGCTACACCTTC
TRBJ1-5	TRBV27	TRBD1	CASSEQGGSKNQPQHF	TGTGCCAGCAGTGAACAGGGGGGCTCAAAAAATCAGCCCCAGCATTTT
TRBJ1-2	TRBV10-3	NA	CAIRDTLDYGYTF	TGTGCCATCAGGGACACTCTGGACTATGGCTACACCTTC
TRBJ1-3	TRBV10-1	NA	CASSDYYRLRNTIYF	TGCGCCAGCAGTGATTATTACCGCTTAAGAAACACCATATATTTT
TRBJ1-6	TRBV6-5	NA	CASSRGGSLHF	TGTGCCAGCAGTAGAGGGGGATCCCTCCACTTT
TRBJ1-1	TRBV5-1	TRBD1	CASSPYETGVNTEAFF	TGCGCCAGCAGTCCGTACGAAACAGGGGTGAACACTGAAGCTTTCTTT
TRBJ2-2	TRBV27	NA	CASEQSPYTGELFF	TGTGCCAGCGAGCAGAGCCCCTACACCGGGGAGCTGTTTTTT
TRBJ1-2	TRBV6-6	NA	CASSSTPPLGYTF	TGTGCCAGCAGTTCCACACCGCCGTTGGGCTACACCTTC